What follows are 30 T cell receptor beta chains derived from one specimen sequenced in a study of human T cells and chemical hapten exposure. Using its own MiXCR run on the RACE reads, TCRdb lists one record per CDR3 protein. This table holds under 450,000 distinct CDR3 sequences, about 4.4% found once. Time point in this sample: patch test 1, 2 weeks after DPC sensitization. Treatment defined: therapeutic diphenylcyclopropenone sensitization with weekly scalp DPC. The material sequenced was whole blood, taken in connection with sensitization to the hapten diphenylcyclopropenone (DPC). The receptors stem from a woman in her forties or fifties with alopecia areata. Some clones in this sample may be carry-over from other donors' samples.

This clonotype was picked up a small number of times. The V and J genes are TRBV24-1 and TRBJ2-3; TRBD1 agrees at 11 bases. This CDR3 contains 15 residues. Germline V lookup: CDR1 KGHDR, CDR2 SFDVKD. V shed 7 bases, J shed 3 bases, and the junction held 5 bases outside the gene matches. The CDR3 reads CATRGQGAKTDTQYF. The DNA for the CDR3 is TGTGCCACCAGAGGACAGGGGGCGAAGACAGATACGCAGTATTTT.

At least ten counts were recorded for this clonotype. Here the CDR3 DNA reads TGTGCCAGCAGCCGCGGCCCAATTGGGGCTTTCTTT. Residues: CASSRGPIGAFF. The V gene is TRBV6-5, the J gene TRBJ1-1, with D hard to call. The CDR3 contains 12 residues. The V end lost 6 bases, the J end lost 11 bases, and 16 bases lay between the germline ends. CDR1 is MNHEY and CDR2 is SVGAGI in the germline V gene.

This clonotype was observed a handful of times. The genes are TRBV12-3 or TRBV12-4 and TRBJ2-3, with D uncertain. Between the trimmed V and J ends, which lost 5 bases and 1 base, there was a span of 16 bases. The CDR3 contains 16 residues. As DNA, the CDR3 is TGTGCCAGCAGTGCTCTCGGCCAACTTGGCACAGATACGCAGTATTTT. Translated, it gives CASSALGQLGTDTQYF.

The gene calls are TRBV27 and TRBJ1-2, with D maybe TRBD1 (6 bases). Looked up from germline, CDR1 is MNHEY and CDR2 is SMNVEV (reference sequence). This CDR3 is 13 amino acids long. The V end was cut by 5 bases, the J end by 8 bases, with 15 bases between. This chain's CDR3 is CASSLSTGTGYTF. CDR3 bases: TGTGCCAGCAGTCTTTCGACAGGAACGGGCTACACCTTC.

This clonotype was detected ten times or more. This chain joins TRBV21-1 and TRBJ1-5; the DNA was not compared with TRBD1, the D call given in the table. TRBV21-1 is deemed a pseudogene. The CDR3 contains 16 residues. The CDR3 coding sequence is TGTGCCAGCAGCAAAGAGGGGATTTCCGCCTCTCAGCCCCAGCATTTT. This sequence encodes CASSKEGISASQPQHF.

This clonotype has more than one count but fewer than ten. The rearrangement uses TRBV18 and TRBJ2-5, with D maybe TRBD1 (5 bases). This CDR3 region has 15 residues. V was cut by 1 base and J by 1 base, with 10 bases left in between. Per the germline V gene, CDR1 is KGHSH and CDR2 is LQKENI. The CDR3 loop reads CASSPLRQPQETQYF. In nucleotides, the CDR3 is TGTGCCAGCTCACCACTTCGACAGCCCCAAGAGACCCAGTACTTC.

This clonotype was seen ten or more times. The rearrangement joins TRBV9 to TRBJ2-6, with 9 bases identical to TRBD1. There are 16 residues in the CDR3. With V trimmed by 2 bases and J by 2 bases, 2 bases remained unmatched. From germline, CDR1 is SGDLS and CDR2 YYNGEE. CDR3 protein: CASSVGTGPGANVLTF. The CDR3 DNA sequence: TGTGCCAGCAGCGTCGGGACAGGGCCTGGGGCCAACGTCCTGACTTTC.

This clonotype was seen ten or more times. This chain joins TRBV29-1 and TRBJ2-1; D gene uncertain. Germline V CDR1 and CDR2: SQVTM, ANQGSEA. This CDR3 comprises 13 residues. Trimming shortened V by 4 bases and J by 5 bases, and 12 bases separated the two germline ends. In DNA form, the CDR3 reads TGCAGCGTTGCGGGCCCGACCCACAATGAGCAGTTCTTC. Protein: CSVAGPTHNEQFF.

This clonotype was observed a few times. The chain's CDR3 is CASSPLGHGELFF. The CDR3 nucleotides read TGTGCCAGCAGTCCCCTTGGCCACGGGGAGCTGTTTTTT. The chain links TRBV28 to TRBJ2-2; D uncertain. V was pared by 5 bases and J by 7 bases, with 11 bases between. CDR1 is MDHEN, CDR2 SYDVKM, per germline. The CDR3 totals 13 residues.

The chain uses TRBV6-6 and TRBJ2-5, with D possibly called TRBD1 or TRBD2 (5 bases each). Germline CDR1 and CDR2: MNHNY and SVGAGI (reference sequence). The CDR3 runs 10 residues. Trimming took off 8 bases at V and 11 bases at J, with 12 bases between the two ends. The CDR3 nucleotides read TGTGCCAGCCAGGGACCCCCGCAGTACTTC. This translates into CASQGPPQYF.

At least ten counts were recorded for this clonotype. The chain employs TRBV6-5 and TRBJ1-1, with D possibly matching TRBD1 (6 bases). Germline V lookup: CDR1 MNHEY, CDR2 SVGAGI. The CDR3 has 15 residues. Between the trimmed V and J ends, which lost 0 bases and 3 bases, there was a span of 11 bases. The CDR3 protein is CASSYSRGFDTEAFF. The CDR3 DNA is TGTGCCAGCAGTTACTCAAGGGGGTTTGACACTGAAGCTTTCTTT.

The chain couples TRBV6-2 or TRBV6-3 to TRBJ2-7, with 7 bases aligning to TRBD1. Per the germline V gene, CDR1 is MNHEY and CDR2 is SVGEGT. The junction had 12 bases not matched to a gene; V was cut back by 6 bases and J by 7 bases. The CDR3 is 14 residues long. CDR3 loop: CASSLSGTATEQYF. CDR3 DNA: TGTGCCAGCAGCCTTTCCGGGACAGCGACGGAGCAGTACTTC.

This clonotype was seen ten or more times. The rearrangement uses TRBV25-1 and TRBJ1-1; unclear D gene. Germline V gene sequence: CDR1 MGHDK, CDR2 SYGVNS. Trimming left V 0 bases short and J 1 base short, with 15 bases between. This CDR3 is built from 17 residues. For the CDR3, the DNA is TGTGCCAGCAGTGAATACCCGCGCGACCTTTGGAACACTGAAGCTTTCTTT. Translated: CASSEYPRDLWNTEAFF.

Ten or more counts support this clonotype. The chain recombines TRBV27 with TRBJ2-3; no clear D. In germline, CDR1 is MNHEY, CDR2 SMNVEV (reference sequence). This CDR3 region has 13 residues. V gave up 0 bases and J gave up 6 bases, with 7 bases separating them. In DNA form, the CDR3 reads TGTGCCAGCAGTTTATCTTACGGGGATACGCAGTATTTT. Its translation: CASSLSYGDTQYF.

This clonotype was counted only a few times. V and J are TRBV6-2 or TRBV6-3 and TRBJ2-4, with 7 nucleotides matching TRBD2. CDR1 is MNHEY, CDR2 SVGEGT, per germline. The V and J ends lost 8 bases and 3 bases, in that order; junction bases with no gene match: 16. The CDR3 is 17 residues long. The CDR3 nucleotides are TGTGCCAGCCGTAAATGGACCGCTCCGGGAGGCAAAAACATTCAGTACTTC. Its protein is CASRKWTAPGGKNIQYF.

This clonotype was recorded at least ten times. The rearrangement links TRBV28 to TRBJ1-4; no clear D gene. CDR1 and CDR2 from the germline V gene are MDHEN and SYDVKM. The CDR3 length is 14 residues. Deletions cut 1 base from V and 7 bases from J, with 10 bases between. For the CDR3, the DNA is TGTGCCAGCAGTTTATATAGGGCTCGTGAAAAACTGTTTTTT. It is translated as CASSLYRAREKLFF.

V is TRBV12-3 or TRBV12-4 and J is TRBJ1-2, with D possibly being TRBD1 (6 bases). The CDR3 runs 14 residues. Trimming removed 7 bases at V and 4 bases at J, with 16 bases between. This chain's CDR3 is CASTTGHRVYGYTF. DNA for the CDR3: TGTGCCAGCACCACGGGACACCGAGTCTATGGCTACACCTTC.

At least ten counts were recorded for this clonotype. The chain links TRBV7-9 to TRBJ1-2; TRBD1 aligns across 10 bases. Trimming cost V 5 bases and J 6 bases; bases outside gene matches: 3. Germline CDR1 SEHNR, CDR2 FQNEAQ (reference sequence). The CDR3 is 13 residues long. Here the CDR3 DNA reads TGTGCCAGCAGCATTGACAGGGGGCATGGCTACACCTTC. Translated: CASSIDRGHGYTF.

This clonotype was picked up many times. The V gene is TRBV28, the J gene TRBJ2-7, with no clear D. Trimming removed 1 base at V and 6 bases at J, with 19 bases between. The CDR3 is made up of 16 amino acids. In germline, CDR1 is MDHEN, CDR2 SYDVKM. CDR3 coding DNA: TGTGCCAGCAGTTTATTTTCCCTGGGCAGTCGGACCGAGCAGTACTTC. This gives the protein CASSLFSLGSRTEQYF.

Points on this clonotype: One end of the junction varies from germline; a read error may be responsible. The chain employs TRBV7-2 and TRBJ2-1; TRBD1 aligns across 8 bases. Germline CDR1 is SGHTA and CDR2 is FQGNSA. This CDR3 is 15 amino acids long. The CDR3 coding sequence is TGTGCCAGCAGCCCTCCCCGGACAGGGCTGGGTGAGCGGTTCTTC. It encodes CASSPPRTGLGERFF. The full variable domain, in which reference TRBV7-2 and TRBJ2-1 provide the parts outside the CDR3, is GAGVSQSPSNKVTEKGKDVELRCDPISGHTALYWYRQSLGQGLEFLIYFQGNSAPDKSGLPSDRFSAERTGGSVSTLTIQRTQQEDSAVYLCASSPPRTGLGERFFGPGTRLTVL.

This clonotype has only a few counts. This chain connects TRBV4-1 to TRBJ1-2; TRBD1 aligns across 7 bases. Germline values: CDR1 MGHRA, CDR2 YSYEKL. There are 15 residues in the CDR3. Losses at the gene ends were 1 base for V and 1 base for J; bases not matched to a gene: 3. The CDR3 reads CASSQVGQINYGYTF. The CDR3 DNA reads TGCGCCAGCAGCCAAGTGGGACAGATTAACTATGGCTACACCTTC.

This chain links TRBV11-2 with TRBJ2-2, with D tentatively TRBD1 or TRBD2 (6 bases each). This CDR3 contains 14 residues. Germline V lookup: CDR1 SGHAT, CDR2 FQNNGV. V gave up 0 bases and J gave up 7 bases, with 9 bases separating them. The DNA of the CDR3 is TGTGCCAGCAGCTTAGACGGGGGCGGCGGGGAGCTGTTTTTT. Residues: CASSLDGGGGELFF.

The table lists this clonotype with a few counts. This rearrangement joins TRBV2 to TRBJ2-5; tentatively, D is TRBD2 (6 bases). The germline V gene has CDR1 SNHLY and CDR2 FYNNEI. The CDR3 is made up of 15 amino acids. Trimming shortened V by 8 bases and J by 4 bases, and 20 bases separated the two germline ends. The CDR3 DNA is TGTGCCAGCGGACGGGGTCACGGGGGAGGAGAGACCCAGTACTTC. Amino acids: CASGRGHGGGETQYF.

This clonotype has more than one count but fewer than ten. CDR3 nucleotide sequence: TGTGCCTGGGAACTTCTAGCCAAAAACATTCAGTACTTC. Amino acid sequence: CAWELLAKNIQYF. V gene TRBV30 combines with J gene TRBJ2-4; D ambiguous. The CDR3 runs to 13 residues. CDR1 GTSNPN and CDR2 SVGIG come from the germline V gene (reference sequence). The V end was cut by 5 bases, the J end by 0 bases, with 8 bases between.

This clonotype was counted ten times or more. The CDR3 reads CAISDPRTGEQFF. The CDR3 coding sequence is TGTGCCATCAGTGACCCCCGGACTGGTGAGCAGTTCTTC. The chain joins TRBV10-3 to TRBJ2-1; D might be TRBD2 (5 bases). The CDR3 totals 13 residues. The V gene's germline CDR1 is ENHRY and CDR2 SYGVKD. V was clipped by 3 bases and J by 9 bases, with 12 bases between them.

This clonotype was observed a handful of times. CDR3 sequence reads: CATSDGSTDTQYF. The CDR3 DNA follows: TGTGCCACCAGTGATGGTAGCACAGATACGCAGTATTTT. V and J are TRBV24-1 and TRBJ2-3; D gene unclear. Germline loops: CDR1 KGHDR, CDR2 SFDVKD. The V gene lost 3 bases and the J gene lost 0 bases, with 3 bases spanning the gap. There are 13 residues in the CDR3.

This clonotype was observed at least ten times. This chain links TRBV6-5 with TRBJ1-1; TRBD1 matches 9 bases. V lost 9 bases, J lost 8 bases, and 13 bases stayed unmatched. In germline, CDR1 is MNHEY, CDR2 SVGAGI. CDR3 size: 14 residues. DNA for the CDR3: TGTGCCAGTATAAGGGGGACAGGGTCTCGCGAAGCTTTCTTT. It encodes CASIRGTGSREAFF.

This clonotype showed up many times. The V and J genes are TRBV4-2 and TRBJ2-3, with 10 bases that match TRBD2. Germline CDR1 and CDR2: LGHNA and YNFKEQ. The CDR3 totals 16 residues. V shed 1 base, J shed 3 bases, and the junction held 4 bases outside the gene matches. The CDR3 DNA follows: TGTGCCAGCAGCCAAGTGAGCGGGAGGGGGACAGATACGCAGTATTTT. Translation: CASSQVSGRGTDTQYF.

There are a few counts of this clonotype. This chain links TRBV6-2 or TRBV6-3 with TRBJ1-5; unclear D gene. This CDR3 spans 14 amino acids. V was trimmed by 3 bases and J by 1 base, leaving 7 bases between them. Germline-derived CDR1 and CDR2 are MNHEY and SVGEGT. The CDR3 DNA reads TGTGCCAGCAGTTATCAATGGAGCAATCAGCCCCAGCATTTT. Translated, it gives CASSYQWSNQPQHF.

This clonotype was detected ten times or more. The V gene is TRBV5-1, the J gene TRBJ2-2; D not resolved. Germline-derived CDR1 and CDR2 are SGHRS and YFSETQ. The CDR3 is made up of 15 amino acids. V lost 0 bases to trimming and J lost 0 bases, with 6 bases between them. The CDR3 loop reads CASSLGAANTGELFF. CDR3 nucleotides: TGCGCCAGCAGCTTGGGTGCGGCGAACACCGGGGAGCTGTTTTTT. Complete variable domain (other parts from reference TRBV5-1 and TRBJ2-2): KAGVTQTPRYLIKTRGQQVTLSCSPISGHRSVSWYQQTPGQGLQFLFEYFSETQRNKGNFPGRFSGRQFSNSRSEMNVSTLELGDSALYLCASSLGAANTGELFFGEGSRLTVL.